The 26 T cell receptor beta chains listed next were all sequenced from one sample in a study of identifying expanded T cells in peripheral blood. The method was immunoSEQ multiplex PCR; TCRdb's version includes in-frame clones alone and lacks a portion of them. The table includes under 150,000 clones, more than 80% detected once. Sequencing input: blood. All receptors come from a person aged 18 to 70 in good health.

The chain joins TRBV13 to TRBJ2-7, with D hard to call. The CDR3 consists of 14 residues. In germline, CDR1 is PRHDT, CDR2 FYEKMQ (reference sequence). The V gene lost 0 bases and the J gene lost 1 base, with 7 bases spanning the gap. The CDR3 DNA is TGTGCCAGCAGCTTAGGTCGCCAGTCCTACGAGCAGTACTTC. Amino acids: CASSLGRQSYEQYF.

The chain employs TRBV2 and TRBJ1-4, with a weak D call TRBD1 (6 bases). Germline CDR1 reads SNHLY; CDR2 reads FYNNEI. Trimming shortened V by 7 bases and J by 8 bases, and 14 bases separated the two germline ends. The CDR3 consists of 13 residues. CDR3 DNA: TGTGCCAGCATGCGGGGGGCGGAAGAAAAACTGTTTTTT. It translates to CASMRGAEEKLFF.

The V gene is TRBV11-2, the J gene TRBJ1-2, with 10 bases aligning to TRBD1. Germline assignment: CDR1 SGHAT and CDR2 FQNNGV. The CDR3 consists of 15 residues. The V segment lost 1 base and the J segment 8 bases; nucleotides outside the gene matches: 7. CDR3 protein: CASSLVRGQGTGYTF. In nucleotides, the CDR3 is TGTGCCAGCAGCTTAGTACGGGGACAGGGGACGGGCTACACCTTC.

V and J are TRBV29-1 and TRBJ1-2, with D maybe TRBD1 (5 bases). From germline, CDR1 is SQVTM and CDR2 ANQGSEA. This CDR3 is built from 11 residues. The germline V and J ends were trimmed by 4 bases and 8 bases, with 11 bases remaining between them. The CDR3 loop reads CSVVYTGGYTF. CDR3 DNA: TGCAGCGTTGTATATACAGGAGGCTACACCTTC.

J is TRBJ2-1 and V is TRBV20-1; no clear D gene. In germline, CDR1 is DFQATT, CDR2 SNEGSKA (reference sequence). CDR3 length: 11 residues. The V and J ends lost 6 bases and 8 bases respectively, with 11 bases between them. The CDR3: CSAIRVDEQFF. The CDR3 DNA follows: TGCAGTGCGATCCGTGTTGATGAGCAGTTCTTC.

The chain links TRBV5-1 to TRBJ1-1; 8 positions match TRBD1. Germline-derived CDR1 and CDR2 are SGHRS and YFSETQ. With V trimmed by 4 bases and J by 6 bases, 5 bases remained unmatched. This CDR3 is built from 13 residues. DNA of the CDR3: TGCGCCAGCAGCCTGGACAGGGTCTCTGAAGCTTTCTTT. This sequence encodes CASSLDRVSEAFF.

The CDR3 loop is CASSELVGLNQPQHF. The CDR3 DNA follows: TGTGCCAGCAGTGAATTGGTTGGGCTGAATCAGCCCCAGCATTTT. The chain carries TRBV6-1 and TRBJ1-5; D unresolved. With 2 bases removed from V and 4 bases from J, the gap between germline ends came to 12 bases. The CDR3 consists of 15 residues. CDR1 and CDR2 (germline): MNHNS, SASEGT.

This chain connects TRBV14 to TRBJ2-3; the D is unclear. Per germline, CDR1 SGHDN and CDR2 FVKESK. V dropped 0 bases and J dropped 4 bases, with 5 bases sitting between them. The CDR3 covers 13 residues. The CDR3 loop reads CASSQDWADTQYF. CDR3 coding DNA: TGTGCCAGCAGCCAAGATTGGGCAGATACGCAGTATTTT.

The CDR3 DNA follows: TGTGCCAGCAGCGTAGCTACATCGAGCGGGGGTACCGCAGATACGCAGTATTTT. Protein: CASSVATSSGGTADTQYF. The V call is TRBV9, the J call TRBJ2-3; the match to TRBD2 covers 8 bases. Germline V gene data show CDR1 as SGDLS and CDR2 as YYNGEE. V shed 0 bases and J 4 bases; nucleotides not matched to a gene: 13. The CDR3 consists of 18 residues.

Here the CDR3 reads CASSEGSGATLGRSGVAFF. The DNA for the CDR3 is TGTGCCAGCAGTGAAGGGTCAGGGGCTACCTTGGGAAGATCAGGGGTTGCTTTCTTT. The chain links TRBV6-1 to TRBJ1-1, with D maybe TRBD1 (6 bases). CDR1 is MNHNS and CDR2 is SASEGT in the germline V gene. The CDR3 covers 19 residues. V gave up 1 base and J gave up 11 bases, with 32 bases separating them.

The CDR3 loop is CASSFRGQVDEQFF. The DNA of the CDR3 is TGTGCCAGCAGCTTCCGGGGACAGGTGGACGAGCAGTTCTTC. The chain employs TRBV11-3 and TRBJ2-1; 8 nucleotides agree with TRBD1. With V trimmed by 3 bases and J by 10 bases, 8 bases remained unmatched. Germline CDR1 and CDR2: SGHNT and YENEEA. CDR3 length: 14 amino acids.

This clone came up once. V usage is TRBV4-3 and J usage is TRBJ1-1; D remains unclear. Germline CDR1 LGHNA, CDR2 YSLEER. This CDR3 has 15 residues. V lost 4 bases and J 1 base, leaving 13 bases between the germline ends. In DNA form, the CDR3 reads TGCGCCAGCAGCCCGCGATCGGACGGGAACACTGAAGCTTTCTTT. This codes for CASSPRSDGNTEAFF.

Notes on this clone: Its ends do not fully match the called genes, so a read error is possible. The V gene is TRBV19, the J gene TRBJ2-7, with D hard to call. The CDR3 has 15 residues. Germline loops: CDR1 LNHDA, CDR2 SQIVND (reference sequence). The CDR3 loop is CASSIRQTVSHEQYF. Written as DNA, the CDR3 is TGTGCCAGTAGTATCAGGCAGACCGTCTCCCACGAGCAGTACTTC.

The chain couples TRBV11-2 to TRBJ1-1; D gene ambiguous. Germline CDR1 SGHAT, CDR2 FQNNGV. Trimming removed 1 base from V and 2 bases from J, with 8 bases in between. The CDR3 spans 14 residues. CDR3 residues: CASSLVSVNTEAFF. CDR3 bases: TGTGCCAGCAGCTTAGTCTCAGTAAACACTGAAGCTTTCTTT.

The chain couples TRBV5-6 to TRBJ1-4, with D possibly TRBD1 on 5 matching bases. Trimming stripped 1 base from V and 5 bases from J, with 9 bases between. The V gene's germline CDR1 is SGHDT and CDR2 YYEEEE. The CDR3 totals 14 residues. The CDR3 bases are TGTGCCAGCAGCTTGCAGGGATTCAATGAAAAACTGTTTTTT. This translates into CASSLQGFNEKLFF.

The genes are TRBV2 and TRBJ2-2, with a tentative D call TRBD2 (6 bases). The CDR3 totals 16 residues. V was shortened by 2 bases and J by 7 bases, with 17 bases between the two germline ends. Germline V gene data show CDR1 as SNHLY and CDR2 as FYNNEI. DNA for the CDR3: TGTGCCAGCAGTGAACTCGGCCGCCGGCGGGACGGGGAGCTGTTTTTT. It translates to CASSELGRRRDGELFF. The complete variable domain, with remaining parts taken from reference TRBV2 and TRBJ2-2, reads EPEVTQTPSHQVTQMGQEVILRCVPISNHLYFYWYRQILGQKVEFLVSFYNNEISEKSEIFDDQFSVERPDGSNFTLKIRSTKLEDSAMYFCASSELGRRRDGELFFGEGSRLTVL.

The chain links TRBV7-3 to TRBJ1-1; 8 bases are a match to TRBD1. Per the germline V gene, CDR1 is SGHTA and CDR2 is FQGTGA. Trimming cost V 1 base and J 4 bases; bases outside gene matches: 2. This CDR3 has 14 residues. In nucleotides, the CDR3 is TGTGCCAGCAGCTTAAACGGACAGGGCACTGAAGCTTTCTTT. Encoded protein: CASSLNGQGTEAFF.

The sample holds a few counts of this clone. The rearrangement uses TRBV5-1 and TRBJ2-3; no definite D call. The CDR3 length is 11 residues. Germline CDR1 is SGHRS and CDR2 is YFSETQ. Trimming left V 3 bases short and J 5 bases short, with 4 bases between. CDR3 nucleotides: TGCGCCAGCAGCTATTTAGATACGCAGTATTTT. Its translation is CASSYLDTQYF.

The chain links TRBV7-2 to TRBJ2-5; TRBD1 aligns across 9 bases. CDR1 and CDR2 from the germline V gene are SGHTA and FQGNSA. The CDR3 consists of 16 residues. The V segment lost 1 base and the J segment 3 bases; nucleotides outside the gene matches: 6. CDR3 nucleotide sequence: TGTGCCAGCAGCTTAGTGGCCGGGACAGGGAAAGAGACCCAGTACTTC. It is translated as CASSLVAGTGKETQYF.

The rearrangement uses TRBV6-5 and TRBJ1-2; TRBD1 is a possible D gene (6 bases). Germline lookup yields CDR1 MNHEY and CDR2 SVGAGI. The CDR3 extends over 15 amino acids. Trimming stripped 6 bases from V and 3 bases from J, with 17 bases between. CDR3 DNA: TGTGCCAGCAGCTACGGAACAGGGTCCCACTATGGCTACACCTTC. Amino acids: CASSYGTGSHYGYTF.

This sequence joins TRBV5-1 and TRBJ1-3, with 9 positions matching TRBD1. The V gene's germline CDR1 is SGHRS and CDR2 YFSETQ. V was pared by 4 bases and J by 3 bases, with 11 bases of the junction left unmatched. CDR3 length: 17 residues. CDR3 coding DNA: TGCGCCAGCAGCCCCGGGACAGGGAGAAGTGTTGGAAACACCATATATTTT. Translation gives CASSPGTGRSVGNTIYF.

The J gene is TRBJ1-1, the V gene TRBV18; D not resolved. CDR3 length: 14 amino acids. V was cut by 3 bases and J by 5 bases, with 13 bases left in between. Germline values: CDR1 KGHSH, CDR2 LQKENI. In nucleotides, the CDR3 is TGTGCCAGCTCACCGGGGTCCCCGATGACTGAAGCTTTCTTT. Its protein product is CASSPGSPMTEAFF.

CDR3 in DNA: TGTGCCAGTAGTCCCTCCAGCGTAACTAATGAAAAACTGTTTTTT. This translates into CASSPSSVTNEKLFF. This chain links TRBV19 with TRBJ1-4; D is undetermined. Germline assignment: CDR1 LNHDA and CDR2 SQIVND (reference sequence). This CDR3 contains 15 residues. V was clipped by 5 bases and J by 1 base, with 11 bases between them.

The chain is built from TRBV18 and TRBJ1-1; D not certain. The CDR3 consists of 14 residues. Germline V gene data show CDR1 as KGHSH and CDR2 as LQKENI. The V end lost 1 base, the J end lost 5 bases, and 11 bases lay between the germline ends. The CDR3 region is CASSPLGKPTEAFF. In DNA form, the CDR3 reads TGTGCCAGCTCACCACTGGGCAAACCGACTGAAGCTTTCTTT.

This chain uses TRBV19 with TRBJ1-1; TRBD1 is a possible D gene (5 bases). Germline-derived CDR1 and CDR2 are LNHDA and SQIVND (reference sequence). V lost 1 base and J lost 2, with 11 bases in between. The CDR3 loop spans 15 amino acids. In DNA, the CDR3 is TGTGCCAGTAGTATAGGGGGCAGGAAAAACACTGAAGCTTTCTTT. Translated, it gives CASSIGGRKNTEAFF.

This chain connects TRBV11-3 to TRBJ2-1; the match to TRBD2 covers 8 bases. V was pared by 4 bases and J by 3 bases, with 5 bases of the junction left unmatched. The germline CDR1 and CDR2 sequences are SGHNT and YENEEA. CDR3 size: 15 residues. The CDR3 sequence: CASSYSGGNYNEQFF. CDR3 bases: TGTGCCAGCAGCTACAGCGGGGGTAACTACAATGAGCAGTTCTTC. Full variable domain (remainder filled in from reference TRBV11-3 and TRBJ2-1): EAGVVQSPRYKIIEKKQPVAFWCNPISGHNTLYWYLQNLGQGPELLIRYENEEAVDDSQLPKDRFSAERLKGVDSTLKIQPAELGDSAVYLCASSYSGGNYNEQFFGPGTRLTVL.